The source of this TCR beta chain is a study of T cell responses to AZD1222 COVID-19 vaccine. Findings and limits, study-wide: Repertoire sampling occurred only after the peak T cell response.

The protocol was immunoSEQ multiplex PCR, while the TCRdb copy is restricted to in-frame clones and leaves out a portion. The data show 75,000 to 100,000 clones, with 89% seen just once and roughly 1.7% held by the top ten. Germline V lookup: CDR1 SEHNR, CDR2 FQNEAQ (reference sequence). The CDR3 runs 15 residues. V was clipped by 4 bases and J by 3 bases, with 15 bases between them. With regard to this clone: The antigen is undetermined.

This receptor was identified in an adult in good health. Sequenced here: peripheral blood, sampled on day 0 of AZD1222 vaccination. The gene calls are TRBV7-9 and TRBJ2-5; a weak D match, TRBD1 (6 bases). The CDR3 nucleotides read TGTGCCAGCAGCTACCCGTGGACAGCTAAAGAGACCCAGTACTTC. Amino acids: CASSYPWTAKETQYF.